The rows below give T cell receptor beta chains drawn from one sample of a study of blood T cell repertoires in COVID-19. Profiled with immunoSEQ multiplex PCR; TCRdb holds only in-frame clones, not every one. The table shows some 300,000 clones, with roughly 86% occurring only once. Sequencing was carried out using PBMCs or T cells enriched from blood (not recorded which). These TCRs come from a woman in her 50s who had been exposed to COVID-19. Each CDR3 is given with its conserved first and last residue. A D gene is named only where the DNA matches it firmly. Clone size is shown for a subset of rows, as once, few, many or a class of expanded clone.

TRBJ2-7 | . | TRBV5-1 | . | TGCGCCAGCAGCTCCGAGGTATCCTACGAGCAGTACTTC | CASSSEVSYEQYF
TRBJ1-2 | . | TRBV6-5 | . | TGTGCCAGCAGCTCCCGAGAGGGCTATGGCTACACCTTC | CASSSREGYGYTF
TRBJ2-7 | . | TRBV30 | TRBD1 | TGTGCCTGGAGTCTCTCGACAGGGGCCTACGAGCAGTACTTC | CAWSLSTGAYEQYF
TRBJ2-7 | few | TRBV5-1 | . | TGCGCCAGCAGCTTTGGACAGTCCCCCTACGAGCAGTACTTC | CASSFGQSPYEQYF
TRBJ2-1 | . | TRBV19 | TRBD2 | TGTGCCAGTAAATCCGCCGGGGGGACCTACAATGAGCAGTTCTTC | CASKSAGGTYNEQFF
TRBJ1-5 | . | TRBV19 | . | TGTGCCAGTAGTATCCTACCGGGACAATCCCTGAAAGTGAAGGGTAGAAGTAGCAATCAGCCCCAGCATTTT | CASSILPGQSLKVKGRSSNQPQHF
TRBJ2-1 | few | TRBV6-2/TRBV6-3 | TRBD2 | TGTGCCAGCAGTTACCCCCCCGGACTAGACTACAATGAGCAGTTCTTC | CASSYPPGLDYNEQFF
TRBJ1-5 | . | TRBV28 | . | TGTGCCAGCAGTATAACACAGGGTTCCAATCAGCCCCAGCATTTT | CASSITQGSNQPQHF
TRBJ2-3 | . | TRBV28 | TRBD1 | TGTGCCAGCAGTCCAGGGGGCGCGGGTAGGACAGATACGCAGTATTTT | CASSPGGAGRTDTQYF
TRBJ1-2 | . | TRBV7-8 | . | TGTGCCAGCAGTACCACTGGGGGGAACTATGGCTACACCTTC | CASSTTGGNYGYTF
TRBJ1-2 | . | TRBV2 | TRBD1 | TGTGCCAGCAGTGATTCGACAGGGAGTGGCTACACCTTC | CASSDSTGSGYTF
TRBJ1-1 | . | TRBV19 | TRBD1 | TGTGCCAGTAGTCCTGCATCCCAGGGGGTGGCAGAAGCTTTCTTT | CASSPASQGVAEAFF
TRBJ2-3 | . | TRBV7-6 | TRBD2 | TGTGCCAGCAGCTTAGCGTCAATAGGGACTAGCCCAGATACGCAGTATTTT | CASSLASIGTSPDTQYF
TRBJ1-4 | . | TRBV2 | . | TGTGCCAGCAGTGCGGCGGAGAATGAAAAACTGTTTTTT | CASSAAENEKLFF